This T cell receptor (beta chain) was captured by sequencing in a study of T cell responses to AZD1222 COVID-19 vaccine. Study observations and caveats: Seropositive AZD1222 recipients at baseline numbered only five to seven. It should be noted that donors were predominantly white British and more often female, and clonal diversity was possibly underestimated.

A note on this clone: The antigen is not known.

V trimming: 1 base; J trimming: 6 bases; junction bases outside the gene matches: 12. This CDR3 comprises 17 residues. Germline V lookup: CDR1 SGHTA, CDR2 FQGTGA. Clones were sequenced by immunoSEQ multiplex PCR, and TCRdb holds only the in-frame ones, with some missing. The repertoire has some 81,000 clones, about nine tenths of them found once; the top ten carry around 10%. This chain connects TRBV7-3 to TRBJ2-7; 10 bases map to TRBD2. Sequenced material: peripheral blood, taken 28 days after the second AZD1222 dose. This receptor was identified in an adult who received the AZD1222 COVID-19 vaccine. CDR3 amino acids: CASSLMQASGGLSEQYF. As DNA, the CDR3 is TGTGCCAGCAGCTTAATGCAGGCTAGCGGGGGCTTAAGCGAGCAGTACTTC.